The 19 T cell receptor beta chains reported below all come from one sample, sequenced in a study of blood T cells in healthy people across ages. A second about 7 to 12 cycle PCR used barcoded and J-beta primers. TCRdb fed the 5' RACE reads into MiXCR, producing one record per CDR3 protein. The data hold some 900,000 distinct CDR3 sequences, with under 30% observed a single time. The material sequenced was blood. The receptors shown here come from a woman older than 75 in good health.

Details on this clonotype: The missing conserved phenylalanine or tryptophan at the end of this CDR3 makes a read error likely. This chain connects TRBV4-1 to TRBJ2-3; 8 positions match TRBD2. With 0 bases clipped from V and 4 bases from J, the junction kept 6 bases outside the gene matches. Germline CDR1 MGHRA, CDR2 YSYEKL. This CDR3 spans 16 amino acids. CDR3 protein: CASSQDGSGAADTQYC. The CDR3 DNA reads TGCGCCAGCAGCCAAGACGGTAGCGGGGCGGCAGATACGCAGTATTGT.

This clonotype was observed a few times. The rearrangement joins TRBV6-7 to TRBJ1-5; D gene uncertain. TRBV6-7 is classed as an ORF, of uncertain function. The CDR3 consists of 14 residues. V lost 0 bases and J lost 7, with 10 bases in between. The CDR3 sequence: CASSYSNGIQPQHF. In DNA, the CDR3 is TGTGCCAGCAGTTACTCGAACGGGATCCAGCCCCAGCATTTT.

Remarks on this clonotype: Being one base from a much bigger clone, this may be a read error. The chain employs TRBV12-3 or TRBV12-4 and TRBJ2-7; 8 bases map to TRBD1. V shed 6 bases, J shed 5 bases, and the junction held 9 bases outside the gene matches. The CDR3 covers 14 residues. This CDR3 is CASSRRDRPHEQYF. The CDR3 DNA reads as TGTGCCAGCAGCCGCCGGGACAGGCCCCACGAGCAGTACTTC.

The chain carries TRBV20-1 and TRBJ2-2, with 10 bases identical to TRBD2. This CDR3 region has 14 residues. In germline, CDR1 is DFQATT, CDR2 SNEGSKA (reference sequence). With 6 bases clipped from V and 5 bases from J, the junction kept 6 bases outside the gene matches. The CDR3 DNA reads as TGCAGTGCAAGTCTAGCGGGGGCAACCGGGGAGCTGTTTTTT. This encodes CSASLAGATGELFF.

This clonotype was detected once. This chain links TRBV6-1 with TRBJ1-1; 12 bases agree with TRBD1. Germline V CDR1 and CDR2: MNHNS, SASEGT. Losses at the gene ends were 4 bases for V and 11 bases for J; bases not matched to a gene: 8. The CDR3 covers 14 residues. CDR3 DNA: TGTGCCAGCAGTGGGGACAGGGGGCGCTCGGTGGCTTTCTTT. This codes for CASSGDRGRSVAFF.

This clonotype was picked up many times. The genes are TRBV25-1 and TRBJ1-5; D is undetermined. The CDR3 length is 15 residues. Trimming removed 4 bases at V and 0 bases at J, with 10 bases between. Germline V gene sequence: CDR1 MGHDK, CDR2 SYGVNS. The CDR3 coding sequence is TGTGCCAGCAGTGGGACGGATAATAGCAATCAGCCCCAGCATTTT. Protein product: CASSGTDNSNQPQHF.

This clonotype was observed a few times. The rearrangement links TRBV7-2 to TRBJ2-5; D ambiguous. Germline V gives CDR1 SGHTA, CDR2 FQGNSA. The CDR3 extends over 12 amino acids. The V gene lost 6 bases and the J gene lost 7 bases, with 12 bases spanning the gap. The CDR3 spells CASSPSPVTQYF. The CDR3, as DNA: TGTGCCAGCAGTCCGTCGCCGGTGACCCAGTACTTC.

The chain couples TRBV24-1 to TRBJ1-2; no definite D call. This CDR3 contains 13 residues. Per germline, CDR1 KGHDR and CDR2 SFDVKD. V lost 0 bases to trimming and J lost 5 bases, with 6 bases between them. This chain's CDR3 is CATSDLRGYGYTF. The CDR3 DNA reads TGTGCCACCAGTGATTTGCGCGGATATGGCTACACCTTC.

This clonotype was seen more than once but under ten times. This sequence joins TRBV14 and TRBJ2-5; D remains ambiguous. Germline lookup yields CDR1 SGHDN and CDR2 FVKESK. The CDR3 is 14 amino acids. V was clipped by 0 bases and J by 3 bases, with 8 bases between them. CDR3 sequence reads: CASSQEIGKETQYF. CDR3 in DNA: TGTGCCAGCAGCCAAGAGATAGGAAAAGAGACCCAGTACTTC.

The chain carries TRBV6-1 and TRBJ2-5; 7 bases align to TRBD1. Trimming removed 8 bases from V and 7 bases from J; junction bases left unmatched: 10. Per germline, CDR1 MNHNS and CDR2 SASEGT. There are 13 residues in the CDR3. In nucleotides, the CDR3 is TGTGCCAGCGAGTGGGGGACAGCAGGGACCCAGTACTTC. Translated: CASEWGTAGTQYF.

This sequence joins TRBV5-5 and TRBJ2-7, with D unclear. Trimming stripped 0 bases from V and 2 bases from J, with 12 bases between. This CDR3 is 15 amino acids long. In germline, CDR1 is SGHKS, CDR2 YYEKEE (reference sequence). CDR3 sequence: CASSLGDPETYEQYF. The DNA of the CDR3 is TGTGCCAGCAGCTTGGGTGACCCGGAGACCTACGAGCAGTACTTC. The full variable domain, completed using reference TRBV5-5 and TRBJ2-7, is DAGVTQSPTHLIKTRGQQVTLRCSPISGHKSVSWYQQVLGQGPQFIFQYYEKEERGRGNFPDRFSARQFPNYSSELNVNALLLGDSALYLCASSLGDPETYEQYFGPGTRLTVT.

This clonotype was observed once. J is TRBJ2-5 and V is TRBV7-2, with D possibly TRBD2 on 6 matching bases. The germline V gene encodes CDR1 SGHTA and CDR2 FQGNSA. CDR3 length: 14 residues. V was trimmed by 1 base and J by 5 bases, leaving 11 bases between them. CDR3: CASSLVGTLETQYF. The CDR3 bases are TGTGCCAGCAGCTTAGTTGGGACTCTTGAGACCCAGTACTTC.

Note on this clonotype: One end of the junction fails to match germline, which may point to a read error. V usage is TRBV5-1 and J usage is TRBJ1-6; D remains unclear. The CDR3 runs to 13 residues. Germline values: CDR1 SGHRS, CDR2 YFSETQ. In DNA, the CDR3 is TGCGCCAGCAGGAGTGAAAGTAATTCACCCCCCCACTTT. Protein: CASRSESNSPPHF.

At least ten counts were recorded for this clonotype. The J gene is TRBJ1-2, the V gene TRBV3-1; TRBD1 agrees at 8 bases. Germline V gives CDR1 LGHDT, CDR2 YNNKEL (reference sequence). This CDR3 is built from 16 residues. V lost 1 base and J lost 3; bases outside the gene matches: 7. DNA of the CDR3: TGTGCCAGCAGCCAAGGTCTCCCAGGGGGCGACTATGGCTACACCTTC. It encodes CASSQGLPGGDYGYTF.

The genes are TRBV6-2 or TRBV6-3 and TRBJ1-5; TRBD1 matches at 8 bases. With 6 bases clipped from V and 2 bases from J, the junction kept 6 bases outside the gene matches. The CDR3 length is 15 residues. CDR1 MNHEY and CDR2 SVGEGT come from the germline V gene. CDR3: CASRQTGAGNQPQHF. CDR3 nucleotide sequence: TGTGCCAGCAGACAGACAGGGGCCGGCAATCAGCCCCAGCATTTT.

The V call is TRBV19, the J call TRBJ2-7, with D possibly being TRBD1 (5 bases). Per the germline V gene, CDR1 is LNHDA and CDR2 is SQIVND (reference sequence). Trimming removed 0 bases at V and 2 bases at J, with 8 bases between. The CDR3 consists of 14 residues. CDR3 residues: CASSIEAGTYEQYF. The CDR3, as DNA: TGTGCCAGTAGTATAGAGGCAGGGACCTACGAGCAGTACTTC.

The chain employs TRBV20-1 and TRBJ2-2, with TRBD1 as a possible D gene (6 bases). The closer fit of TRBJ1-1 to the DNA end suggests the J call may be wrong. The CDR3 covers 11 residues. The V gene's germline CDR1 is DFQATT and CDR2 SNEGSKA (reference sequence). The CDR3 coding sequence is TGCAGTGCGCACCGAGGGGGTGGAGCTTTCTTT. Translating it yields CSAHRGGGAFF.

J is TRBJ2-5 and V is TRBV30; TRBD2 matches at 8 bases. The V gene's germline CDR1 is GTSNPN and CDR2 SVGIG (reference sequence). The CDR3 consists of 13 residues. The junction had 6 bases not matched to a gene; V was cut back by 4 bases and J by 5 bases. Here the CDR3 reads CAWNPGGGETQYF. CDR3 in DNA: TGTGCCTGGAATCCGGGCGGGGGGGAGACCCAGTACTTC. Supplemented by reference TRBV30 and TRBJ2-5, the full variable domain reads SQTIHQWPATLVQPVGSPLSLECTVEGTSNPNLYWYRQAAGRGLQLLFYSVGIGQISSEVPQNLSASRPQDRQFILSSKKLLLSDSGFYLCAWNPGGGETQYFGPGTRLLVL.

This clonotype was counted ten times or more. The rearrangement joins TRBV3-1 to TRBJ1-2; 8 nucleotides line up with TRBD1. The CDR3 runs to 13 residues. V shed 2 bases and J 7 bases; nucleotides not matched to a gene: 3. The germline V gene encodes CDR1 LGHDT and CDR2 YNNKEL (reference sequence). This CDR3 is CASSQLDRGGYTF. The CDR3 DNA follows: TGTGCCAGCAGCCAACTTGACAGGGGTGGCTACACCTTC.